The T cell receptor (beta chain) under discussion was sequenced for a study of CD8 T cells in ankylosing spondylitis. Study findings and constraints: Characteristic, it appeared, of ankylosing spondylitis blood was a TCR beta motif of eight highly homologous variants. Clones linked to disease, bearing a CD8+ phenotype, were relatively rare in peripheral blood. Significantly higher representation of disease-linked clones was reported for matched ankylosing spondylitis synovial fluid.

Trimming cost V 3 bases and J 4 bases, with 24 bases left between them. CDR3 length: 18 amino acids. The V gene's germline CDR1 is SGDLS and CDR2 YYNGEE. This clonotype was seen many times. Antigen: not known. For TCR beta, libraries came from quantitative 5'-RACE with molecular barcodes. One entry per CDR3 protein, called by TCRdb with MiXCR from the 5' RACE reads. The sample shows 450,000 to 550,000 distinct CDR3 sequences, about 5.4% of them seen only once. The clonotype was recovered from a male donor with ankylosing spondylitis. The V call is TRBV9, the J call TRBJ2-3, with D possibly being TRBD1 or TRBD2 (5 bases each). The sequenced material came from blood, either unsorted or a sorted T cell fraction (not recorded which). The CDR3 loop is CASSARRGRAVEADTQYF. DNA for the CDR3: TGTGCCAGCAGCGCCCGTAGGGGTAGAGCGGTGGAGGCAGATACGCAGTATTTT.